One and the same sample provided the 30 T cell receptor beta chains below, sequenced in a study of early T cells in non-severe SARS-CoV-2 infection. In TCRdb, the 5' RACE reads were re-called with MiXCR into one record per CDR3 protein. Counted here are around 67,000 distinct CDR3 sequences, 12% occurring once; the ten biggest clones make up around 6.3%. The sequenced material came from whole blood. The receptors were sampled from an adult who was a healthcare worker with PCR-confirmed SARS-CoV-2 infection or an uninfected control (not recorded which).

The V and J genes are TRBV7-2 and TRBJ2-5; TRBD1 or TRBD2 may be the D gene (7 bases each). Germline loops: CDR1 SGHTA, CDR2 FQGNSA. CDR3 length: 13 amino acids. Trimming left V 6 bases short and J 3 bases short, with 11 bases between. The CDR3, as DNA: TGTGCCAGCAGAAGCGGGACAGAAGAGACCCAGTACTTC. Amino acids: CASRSGTEETQYF.

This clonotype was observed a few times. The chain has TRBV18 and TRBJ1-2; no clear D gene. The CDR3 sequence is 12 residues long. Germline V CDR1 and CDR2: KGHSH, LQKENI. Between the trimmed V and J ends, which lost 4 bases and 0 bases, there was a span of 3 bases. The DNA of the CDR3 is TGTGCCAGCTCACAATCTAACTATGGCTACACCTTC. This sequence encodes CASSQSNYGYTF.

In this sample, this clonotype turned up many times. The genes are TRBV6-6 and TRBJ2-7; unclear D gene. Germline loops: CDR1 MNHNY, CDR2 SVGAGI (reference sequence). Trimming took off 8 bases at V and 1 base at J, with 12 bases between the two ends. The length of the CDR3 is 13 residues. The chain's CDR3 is CASHLQMSYEQYF. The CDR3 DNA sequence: TGTGCCAGCCATTTACAGATGTCCTACGAGCAGTACTTC.

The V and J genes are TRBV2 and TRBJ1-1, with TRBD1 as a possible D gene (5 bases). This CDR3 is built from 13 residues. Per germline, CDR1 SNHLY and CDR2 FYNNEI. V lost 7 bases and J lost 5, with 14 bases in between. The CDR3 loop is CASITGAVTEAFF. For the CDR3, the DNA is TGTGCCAGCATTACAGGCGCGGTAACTGAAGCTTTCTTT.

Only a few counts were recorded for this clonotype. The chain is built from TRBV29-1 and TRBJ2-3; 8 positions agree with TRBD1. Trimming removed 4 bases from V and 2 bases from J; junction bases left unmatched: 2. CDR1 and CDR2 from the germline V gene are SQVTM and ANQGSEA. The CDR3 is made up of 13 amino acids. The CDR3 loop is CSVGTGLTDTQYF. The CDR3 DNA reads TGCAGCGTTGGGACAGGGCTCACAGATACGCAGTATTTT.

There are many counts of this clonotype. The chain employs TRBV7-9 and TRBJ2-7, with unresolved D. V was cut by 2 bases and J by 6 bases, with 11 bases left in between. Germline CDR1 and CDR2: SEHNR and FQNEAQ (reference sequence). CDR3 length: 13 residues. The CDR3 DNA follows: TGTGCCAGCAGCTTAAGCCAGGTCGGCGAGCAGTACTTC. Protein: CASSLSQVGEQYF.

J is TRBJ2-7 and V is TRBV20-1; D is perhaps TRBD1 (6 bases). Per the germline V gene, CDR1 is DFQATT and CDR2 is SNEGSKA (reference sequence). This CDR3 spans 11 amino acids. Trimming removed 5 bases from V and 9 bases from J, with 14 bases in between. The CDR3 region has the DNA TGCAGTGCTGGTGGCCAGGGGACGCAGTACTTC. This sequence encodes CSAGGQGTQYF.

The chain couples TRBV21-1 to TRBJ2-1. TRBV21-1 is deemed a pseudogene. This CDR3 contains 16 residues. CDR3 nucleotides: TGTGCCAGCGCGTCCGACGGGTCGAACTCCTACAATGAGCAGTTCTTC. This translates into CASASDGSNSYNEQFF.

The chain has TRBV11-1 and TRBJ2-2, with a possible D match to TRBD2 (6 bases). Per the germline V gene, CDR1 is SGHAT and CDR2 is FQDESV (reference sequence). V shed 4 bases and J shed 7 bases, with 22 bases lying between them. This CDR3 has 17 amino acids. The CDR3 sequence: CASSSRTGTPTSGELFF. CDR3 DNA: TGTGCCAGCAGCTCGCGAACCGGGACTCCAACTAGCGGGGAGCTGTTTTTT.

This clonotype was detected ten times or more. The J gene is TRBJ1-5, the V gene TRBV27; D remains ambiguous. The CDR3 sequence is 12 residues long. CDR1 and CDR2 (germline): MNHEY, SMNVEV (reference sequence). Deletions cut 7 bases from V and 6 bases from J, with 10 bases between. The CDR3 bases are TGTGCCAGCAAGAAGGCAGGTCAGCCCCAGCATTTT. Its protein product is CASKKAGQPQHF.

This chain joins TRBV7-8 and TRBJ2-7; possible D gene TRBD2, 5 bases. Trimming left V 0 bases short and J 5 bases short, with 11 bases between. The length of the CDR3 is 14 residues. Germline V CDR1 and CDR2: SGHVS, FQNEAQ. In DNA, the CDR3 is TGTGCCAGCAGCTTAGCGCTCGAGGGCCACGAGCAGTACTTC. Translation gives CASSLALEGHEQYF.

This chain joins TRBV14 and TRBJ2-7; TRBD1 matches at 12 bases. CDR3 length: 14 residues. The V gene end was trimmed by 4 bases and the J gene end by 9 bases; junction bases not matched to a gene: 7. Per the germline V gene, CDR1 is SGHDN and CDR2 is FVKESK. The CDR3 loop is CASSLGQGALGQYF. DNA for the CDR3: TGTGCCAGCAGCCTGGGACAGGGGGCGCTTGGGCAGTACTTC.

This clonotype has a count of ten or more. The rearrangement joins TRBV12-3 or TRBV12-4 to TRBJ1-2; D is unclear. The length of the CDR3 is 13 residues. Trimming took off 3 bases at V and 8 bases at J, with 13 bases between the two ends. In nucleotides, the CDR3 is TGTGCCAGCAGTTTTGTCCCCCGGGAGGGCTACACCTTC. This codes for CASSFVPREGYTF.

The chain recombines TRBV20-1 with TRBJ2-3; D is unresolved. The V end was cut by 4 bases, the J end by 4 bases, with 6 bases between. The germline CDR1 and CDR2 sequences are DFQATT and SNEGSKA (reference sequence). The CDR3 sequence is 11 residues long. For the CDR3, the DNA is TGCAGTGCTACTTTCTCAGATACGCAGTATTTT. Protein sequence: CSATFSDTQYF.

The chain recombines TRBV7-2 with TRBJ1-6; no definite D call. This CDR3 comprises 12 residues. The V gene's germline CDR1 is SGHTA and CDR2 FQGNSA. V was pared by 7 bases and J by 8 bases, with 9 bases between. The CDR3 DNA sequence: TGTGCCAGCAACACGGGCCATTCACCCCTCCACTTT. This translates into CASNTGHSPLHF.

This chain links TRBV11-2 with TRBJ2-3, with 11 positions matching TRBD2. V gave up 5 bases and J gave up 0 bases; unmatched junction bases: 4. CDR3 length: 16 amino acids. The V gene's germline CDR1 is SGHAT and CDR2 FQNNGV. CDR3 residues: CASSQTSGTSTDTQYF. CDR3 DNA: TGTGCCAGCAGCCAGACTAGCGGGACTAGCACAGATACGCAGTATTTT. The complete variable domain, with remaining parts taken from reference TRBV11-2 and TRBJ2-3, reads EAGVAQSPRYKIIEKRQSVAFWCNPISGHATLYWYQQILGQGPKLLIQFQNNGVVDDSQLPKDRFSAERLKGVDSTLKIQPAKLEDSAVYLCASSQTSGTSTDTQYFGPGTRLTVL.

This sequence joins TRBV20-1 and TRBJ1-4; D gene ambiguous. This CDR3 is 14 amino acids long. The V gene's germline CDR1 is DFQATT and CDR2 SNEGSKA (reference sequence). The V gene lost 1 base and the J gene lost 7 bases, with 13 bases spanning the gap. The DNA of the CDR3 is TGCAGTGCTAGAGGAATCCGGGAGAGTGAAAAACTGTTTTTT. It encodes CSARGIRESEKLFF.

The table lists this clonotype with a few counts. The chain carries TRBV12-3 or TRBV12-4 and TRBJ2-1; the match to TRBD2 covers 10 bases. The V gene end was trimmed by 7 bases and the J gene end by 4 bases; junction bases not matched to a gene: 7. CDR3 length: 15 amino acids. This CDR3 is CASKSGTSVYNEQFF. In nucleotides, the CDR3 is TGTGCCAGCAAGTCCGGGACTAGCGTATACAATGAGCAGTTCTTC.

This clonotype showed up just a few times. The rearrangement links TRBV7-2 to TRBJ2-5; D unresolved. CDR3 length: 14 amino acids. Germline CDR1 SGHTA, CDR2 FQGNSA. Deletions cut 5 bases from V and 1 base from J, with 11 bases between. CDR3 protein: CASSNQPFQETQYF. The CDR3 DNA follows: TGTGCCAGCAGCAATCAACCTTTCCAAGAGACCCAGTACTTC. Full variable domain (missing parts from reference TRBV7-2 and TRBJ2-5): GAGVSQSPSNKVTEKGKDVELRCDPISGHTALYWYRQSLGQGLEFLIYFQGNSAPDKSGLPSDRFSAERTGGSVSTLTIQRTQQEDSAVYLCASSNQPFQETQYFGPGTRLLVL.

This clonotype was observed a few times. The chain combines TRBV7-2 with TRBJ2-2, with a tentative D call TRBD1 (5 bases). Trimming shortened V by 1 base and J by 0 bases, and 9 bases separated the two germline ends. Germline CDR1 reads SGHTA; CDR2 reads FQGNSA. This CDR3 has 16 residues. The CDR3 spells CASSLEKGTNTGELFF. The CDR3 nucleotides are TGTGCCAGCAGCTTAGAGAAGGGGACGAACACCGGGGAGCTGTTTTTT.

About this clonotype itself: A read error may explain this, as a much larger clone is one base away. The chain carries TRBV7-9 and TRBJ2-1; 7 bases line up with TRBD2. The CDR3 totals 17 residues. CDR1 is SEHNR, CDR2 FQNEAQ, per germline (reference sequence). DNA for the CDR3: TGTGCCAGCTGCTTGGGTAGGTGGGCGGGAGTGGAGAATGAGCAGTTCTTC. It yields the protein CASCLGRWAGVENEQFF.

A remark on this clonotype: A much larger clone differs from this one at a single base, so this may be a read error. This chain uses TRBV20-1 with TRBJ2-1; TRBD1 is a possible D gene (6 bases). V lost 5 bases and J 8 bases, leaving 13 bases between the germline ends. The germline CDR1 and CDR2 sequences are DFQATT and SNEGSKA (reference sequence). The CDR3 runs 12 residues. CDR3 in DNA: TGCAGTGCTCACGGACAGAACTATGAGCAGTTCTTC. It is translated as CSAHGQNYEQFF.

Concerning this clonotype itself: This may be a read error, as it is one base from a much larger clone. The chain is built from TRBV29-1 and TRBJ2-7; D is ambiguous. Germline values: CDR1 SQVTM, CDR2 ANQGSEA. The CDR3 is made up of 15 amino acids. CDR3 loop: CSAEDVKGIAHEQYF. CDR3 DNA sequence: TGCAGCGCTGAAGATGTGAAGGGAATTGCCCACGAGCAGTACTTC.

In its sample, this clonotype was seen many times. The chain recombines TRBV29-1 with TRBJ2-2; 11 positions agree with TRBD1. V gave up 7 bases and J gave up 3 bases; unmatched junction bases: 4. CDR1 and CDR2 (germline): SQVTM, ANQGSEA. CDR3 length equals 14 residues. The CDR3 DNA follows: TGCAGCGCTCCGGGACAGGGGGACACCGGGGAGCTGTTTTTT. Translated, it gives CSAPGQGDTGELFF.

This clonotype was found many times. This CDR3 reads CASSVQGLRHEQFF. CDR3 bases: TGTGCCAGCAGTGTACAGGGATTACGGCATGAGCAGTTCTTC. V is TRBV2 and J is TRBJ2-1; D may be TRBD1 (6 bases). V was clipped by 4 bases and J by 8 bases, with 15 bases between them. This CDR3 has 14 amino acids. Germline CDR1 SNHLY, CDR2 FYNNEI.

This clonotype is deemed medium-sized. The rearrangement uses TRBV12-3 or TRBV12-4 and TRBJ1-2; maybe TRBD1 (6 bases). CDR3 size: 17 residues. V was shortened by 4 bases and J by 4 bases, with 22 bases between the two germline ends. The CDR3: CASSSWLDRTRIYGYTF. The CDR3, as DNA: TGTGCCAGCAGTTCCTGGCTCGACAGGACGAGGATCTATGGCTACACCTTC.

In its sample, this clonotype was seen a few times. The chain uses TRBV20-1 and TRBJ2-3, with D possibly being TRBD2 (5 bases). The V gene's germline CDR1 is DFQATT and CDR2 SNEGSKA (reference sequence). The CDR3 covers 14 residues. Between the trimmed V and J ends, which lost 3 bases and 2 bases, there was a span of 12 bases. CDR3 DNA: TGCAGTGCTAGGGTGGGGAGCTCCACAGATACGCAGTATTTT. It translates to CSARVGSSTDTQYF.

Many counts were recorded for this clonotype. The CDR3 here is CASSLPRRDEQFF. In nucleotides, the CDR3 is TGTGCCAGCAGCTTACCAAGGCGGGATGAGCAGTTCTTC. The chain has TRBV3-1 and TRBJ2-1; D might be TRBD2 (5 bases). In germline, CDR1 is LGHDT, CDR2 YNNKEL (reference sequence). CDR3 length equals 13 residues. V lost 5 bases to trimming and J lost 8 bases, with 13 bases between them.

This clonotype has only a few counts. This chain's CDR3 is CASSELEDGADTQYF. The CDR3 DNA reads as TGCGCCAGCAGTGAGCTGGAGGACGGGGCAGATACGCAGTATTTT. The chain is built from TRBV10-2 and TRBJ2-3, with a weak D call TRBD2 (5 bases). Germline values: CDR1 WSHSY, CDR2 SAAADI. The CDR3 consists of 15 residues. V dropped 2 bases and J dropped 4 bases, with 13 bases sitting between them.

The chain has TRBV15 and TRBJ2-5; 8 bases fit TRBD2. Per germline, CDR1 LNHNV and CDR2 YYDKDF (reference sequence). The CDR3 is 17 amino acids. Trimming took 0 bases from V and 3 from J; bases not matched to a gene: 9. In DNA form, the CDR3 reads TGTGCCACCAGCAGAGATCAGGCACCAGCGGGGGAAGAGACCCAGTACTTC. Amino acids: CATSRDQAPAGEETQYF.